Below are 16 T cell receptor beta chains sequenced from a single sample in a study of cytomegalovirus exposure and HLA in healthy donors. The study ran its PCR with 60 Vbeta and 13 Jbeta primers. Clones were sequenced by immunoSEQ multiplex PCR, and TCRdb holds only the in-frame ones, with some missing. The sample yields about 150,000 clones, over 70% seen once. Sequenced input: PBMCs. Receptors were obtained from a woman aged 35 to 49 in good health and CMV-seronegative.

This clone turned up a few times. This chain uses TRBV19 with TRBJ1-1; 10 bases are a match to TRBD1. This CDR3 has 15 residues. The V and J ends lost 3 bases and 1 base, in that order; junction bases with no gene match: 2. CDR1 and CDR2 from the germline V gene are LNHDA and SQIVND (reference sequence). The DNA for the CDR3 is TGTGCCAGTAGTATCCGGACAGGGGGGAACACTGAAGCTTTCTTT. This codes for CASSIRTGGNTEAFF.

The rearrangement uses TRBV19 and TRBJ2-7; D perhaps matches TRBD2 (6 bases). CDR3 length: 14 amino acids. V was shortened by 2 bases and J by 7 bases, with 15 bases between the two germline ends. Germline CDR1 is LNHDA and CDR2 is SQIVND (reference sequence). The CDR3 sequence: CASSIRRGAWEQYF. The DNA of the CDR3 is TGTGCCAGTAGTATACGGCGGGGTGCGTGGGAGCAGTACTTC. Together with reference TRBV19 and TRBJ2-7, the CDR3 gives the full variable domain: DGGITQSPKYLFRKEGQNVTLSCEQNLNHDAMYWYRQDPGQGLRLIYYSQIVNDFQKGDIAEGYSVSREKKESFPLTVTSAQKNPTAFYLCASSIRRGAWEQYFGPGTRLTVT.

This clone was recorded a few times. The chain carries TRBV6-1 and TRBJ1-2, with TRBD1 identical over 7 bases. Germline V gene lookup returns CDR1 MNHNS and CDR2 SASEGT. This CDR3 has 17 residues. V shed 0 bases and J 4 bases; nucleotides not matched to a gene: 11. For the CDR3, the DNA is TGTGCCAGCAGTGAAGCGCGTTTTGAGGGGGCGGTCTATGGCTACACCTTC. Amino acid sequence: CASSEARFEGAVYGYTF.

The gene calls are TRBV7-8 and TRBJ2-7; 11 bases agree with TRBD2. CDR1 and CDR2 from the germline V gene are SGHVS and FQNEAQ. The trim removed 0 bases at V and 4 bases at J, leaving 5 bases unmatched. The CDR3 is 16 amino acids. The CDR3: CASSLALAGVAYEQYF. CDR3 DNA sequence: TGTGCCAGCAGCTTAGCACTAGCGGGAGTCGCTTACGAGCAGTACTTC.

The V and J genes are TRBV28 and TRBJ2-1; weak D call: TRBD1 (6 bases). The CDR3 extends over 15 amino acids. Germline CDR1 is MDHEN and CDR2 is SYDVKM. Trimming shortened V by 6 bases and J by 0 bases, and 12 bases separated the two germline ends. DNA for the CDR3: TGTGCCAGCAGAGCACAGGGCCGCTCCTACAATGAGCAGTTCTTC. Amino acids: CASRAQGRSYNEQFF.

The chain uses TRBV4-1 and TRBJ1-4; D may be TRBD1 (5 bases). The germline gives CDR1 MGHRA, CDR2 YSYEKL. CDR3 length equals 17 residues. The V end was cut by 4 bases, the J end by 3 bases, with 18 bases between. In DNA, the CDR3 is TGCGCCAGCAGCCCCGTCCATCTGACAGTAGCTAATGAAAAACTGTTTTTT. Residues: CASSPVHLTVANEKLFF.

The rearrangement uses TRBV7-9 and TRBJ1-4; unclear D gene. V was shortened by 5 bases and J by 7 bases, with 14 bases between the two germline ends. The V gene's germline CDR1 is SEHNR and CDR2 FQNEAQ (reference sequence). This CDR3 contains 14 residues. In nucleotides, the CDR3 is TGTGCCAGCAGCCCCCCCGGTGGAGTTGAAAAACTGTTTTTT. The encoded protein is CASSPPGGVEKLFF.

This chain joins TRBV13 and TRBJ2-3; 11 nucleotides line up with TRBD2. Germline V lookup: CDR1 PRHDT, CDR2 FYEKMQ (reference sequence). The CDR3 consists of 15 residues. J lost 5 bases, V lost 8 bases, and 9 bases had no gene match. The CDR3 sequence: CASSSRLAGGDTQYF. The CDR3 nucleotides read TGTGCCAGCTCGTCGAGGCTAGCGGGAGGAGATACGCAGTATTTT.

This clone came up a few times. J is TRBJ1-5 and V is TRBV19; D is undetermined. From germline, CDR1 is LNHDA and CDR2 SQIVND (reference sequence). The germline V and J ends were trimmed by 7 bases and 0 bases, with 13 bases remaining between them. The CDR3 contains 15 residues. The CDR3 sequence: CASNRLYGSNQPQHF. As DNA, the CDR3 is TGTGCCAGTAATCGGTTGTACGGTAGCAATCAGCCCCAGCATTTT.

This clone was seen just once. The chain links TRBV5-4 to TRBJ1-1; D might be TRBD1 (6 bases). With 9 bases removed from V and 0 bases from J, the gap between germline ends came to 15 bases. CDR1 is SGHNT, CDR2 YYREEE, per germline (reference sequence). This CDR3 comprises 14 residues. The CDR3 bases are TGTGCCACTGGTCGGGGGGCGGTGAACACTGAAGCTTTCTTT. Translation gives CATGRGAVNTEAFF.

This clone was seen just once. The chain couples TRBV2 to TRBJ2-7; 8 bases are a match to TRBD2. The germline V gene has CDR1 SNHLY and CDR2 FYNNEI. Germline trimming cut 2 bases from V and 0 bases from J; bases unmatched to any gene: 6. The CDR3 has 16 residues. CDR3 loop: CASSEPSGLSSYEQYF. In nucleotides, the CDR3 is TGTGCCAGCAGTGAACCTAGCGGGCTAAGCTCCTACGAGCAGTACTTC.

This clone was counted between two and nine times. The chain has TRBV10-3 and TRBJ1-4, with 9 nucleotides matching TRBD1. The CDR3 is 16 residues long. Germline V lookup: CDR1 ENHRY, CDR2 SYGVKD. The trim removed 5 bases at V and 4 bases at J, leaving 8 bases unmatched. The chain's CDR3 is CAISSNRQGGNEKLFF. Written as DNA, the CDR3 is TGTGCCATCAGTTCAAATCGACAGGGGGGTAATGAAAAACTGTTTTTT.

The rearrangement uses TRBV15 and TRBJ1-2; the D gene is possibly TRBD1 (6 bases). Germline V gene data show CDR1 as LNHNV and CDR2 as YYDKDF (reference sequence). Deletions cut 1 base from V and 8 bases from J, with 20 bases between. The CDR3 consists of 16 residues. CDR3 in DNA: TGTGCCACCAGCAGAGGGGACATTTCTTCGATGTTAGGCTACACCTTC. Encoded protein: CATSRGDISSMLGYTF.

This CDR3 is CASRLPGRGEKLFF. As DNA, the CDR3 is TGTGCCAGCAGACTCCCCGGGAGAGGTGAAAAACTGTTTTTT. The V and J genes are TRBV28 and TRBJ1-4; no definite D call. V was clipped by 6 bases and J by 7 bases, with 15 bases between them. The length of the CDR3 is 14 residues. CDR1 is MDHEN and CDR2 is SYDVKM in the germline V gene.

The chain couples TRBV13 to TRBJ2-7, with a possible D match to TRBD2 (7 bases). V lost 6 bases, J lost 5 bases, and 17 bases lay in between. Germline V lookup: CDR1 PRHDT, CDR2 FYEKMQ (reference sequence). The CDR3 has 14 residues. This CDR3 reads CASRLRGGANEQYF. DNA of the CDR3: TGTGCCAGCAGGCTCCGTGGGGGGGCGAACGAGCAGTACTTC.

The rearrangement joins TRBV19 to TRBJ1-2; TRBD1 aligns across 10 bases. J gave up 5 bases and V 7 bases, and 10 bases lay outside the gene matches. The CDR3 extends over 15 amino acids. CDR1 is LNHDA, CDR2 SQIVND, per germline (reference sequence). The CDR3 nucleotides read TGTGCCAGTAAGACAGGGGGCATTTTAAGATATGGCTACACCTTC. Protein product: CASKTGGILRYGYTF.